The 28 T cell receptor beta chains listed next were all sequenced from one sample in a study of read filtering for tumor transcriptome and immune sequencing. Molecular barcoded adaptors covering alpha/delta and beta/gamma chains were used on around 370 ng RNA. Using its own MiXCR run on the reads, TCRdb lists one record per CDR3 protein. Of about 57,000 distinct CDR3 sequences in the sample, more than 20% were seen once. The sample comprised a population of CD138-negative cells sorted from bone marrow. The receptors stem from a donor aged 40 or over with multiple myeloma.

This clonotype was recorded many times. This chain joins TRBV29-1 and TRBJ2-3; 15 bases fit TRBD2. This CDR3 has 17 residues. Germline V CDR1 and CDR2: SQVTM, ANQGSEA. J gave up 1 base and V 7 bases, and 9 bases lay outside the gene matches. The CDR3 bases are TGCAGCGCCGATGGACTAGCGGGGGGGTATCGCACAGATACGCAGTATTTT. This translates into CSADGLAGGYRTDTQYF.

The chain combines TRBV29-1 with TRBJ1-2; no reliable D call. The CDR3 sequence is 13 residues long. Trimming cost V 4 bases and J 4 bases, with 13 bases left between them. Germline assignment: CDR1 SQVTM and CDR2 ANQGSEA. The chain's CDR3 is CSVVNSGVYGYTF. CDR3 nucleotide sequence: TGCAGCGTTGTCAATTCTGGGGTCTATGGCTACACCTTC.

Note on this clonotype: Given a much more abundant clone one base away, this may be a read error. This chain connects TRBV6-1 to TRBJ1-5; perhaps TRBD1 as D (5 bases). V lost 10 bases and J lost 5, with 18 bases in between. Germline V gene data show CDR1 as MNHNS and CDR2 as SASEGT. This CDR3 is 14 amino acids long. CDR3 sequence (DNA): TGTGCCACCAATGACGGGACTGTCGATCAGCCCCAGCATTTT. Translation gives CATNDGTVDQPQHF.

This clonotype was found many times. CDR3 residues: CASIVNRDSLNYGYTF. The CDR3 nucleotides read TGTGCCAGCATCGTGAACCGGGACAGCCTTAACTATGGCTACACCTTC. The chain links TRBV5-4 to TRBJ1-2, with 7 nucleotides matching TRBD1. J was trimmed by 1 base and V by 6 bases; bases with no gene match: 12. Germline CDR1 and CDR2: SGHNT and YYREEE (reference sequence). The CDR3 consists of 16 residues.

This clonotype occurred many times. The rearrangement links TRBV6-5 to TRBJ2-5; TRBD1 agrees at 10 bases. Trimming cost V 6 bases and J 1 base; bases outside gene matches: 5. Germline CDR1 is MNHEY and CDR2 is SVGAGI. The length of the CDR3 is 15 residues. The CDR3 sequence: CASRGGQGIQETQYF. As DNA, the CDR3 is TGTGCCAGCAGAGGGGGACAGGGGATCCAAGAGACCCAGTACTTC.

This clonotype was observed many times. The DNA is left out, because the CDR3 cannot be placed on it with certainty; the CDR3 is given as TCRdb lists it. The V gene is TRBV28, the J gene TRBJ2-7; the D call of TRBD1 is as the table states it, not checked on the DNA. CDR1 is MDHEN, CDR2 SYDVKM, per germline. The CDR3 is 14 amino acids long, termini counted. The CDR3 sequence: CASSFLAGGYEQYF.

The chain recombines TRBV6-4 with TRBJ2-1; no reliable D call. CDR3 length: 13 amino acids. V gave up 5 bases and J gave up 8 bases, with 13 bases separating them. Per germline, CDR1 MRHNA and CDR2 SNTAGT. CDR3: CASSNFGKDEQFF. DNA of the CDR3: TGTGCCAGCAGTAACTTCGGTAAAGATGAGCAGTTCTTC.

In this sample, this clonotype turned up a few times. The chain employs TRBV7-9 and TRBJ2-7; D is ambiguous. Trimming removed 5 bases from V and 1 base from J, with 6 bases in between. The CDR3 length is 12 residues. CDR1 and CDR2 (germline): SEHNR, FQNEAQ (reference sequence). The CDR3 coding sequence is TGTGCCAGCAGCGGGCGGTCCTACGAGCAGTACTTC. Residues: CASSGRSYEQYF.

This clonotype was counted at least ten times. The chain combines TRBV27 with TRBJ1-2, with D tentatively TRBD1 (5 bases). The V gene's germline CDR1 is MNHEY and CDR2 SMNVEV (reference sequence). The germline V and J ends were trimmed by 4 bases and 5 bases, with 17 bases remaining between them. The CDR3 extends over 15 amino acids. This CDR3 reads CASSYRQFGDYGYTF. CDR3 nucleotide sequence: TGTGCCAGCAGTTACAGACAGTTCGGTGATTATGGCTACACCTTC.

This chain joins TRBV7-9 and TRBJ2-5, with TRBD1 matching 7 bases. V shed 6 bases and J 3 bases; nucleotides not matched to a gene: 4. The CDR3 totals 13 residues. Germline CDR1 reads SEHNR; CDR2 reads FQNEAQ (reference sequence). CDR3 in amino acids: CASSFQGEETQYF. CDR3 nucleotide sequence: TGTGCCAGCAGTTTCCAGGGGGAAGAGACCCAGTACTTC.

Only a few counts were recorded for this clonotype. A read error may produce the germline difference seen at one junction end. The chain has TRBV6-5 and TRBJ1-2, with D hard to call. Germline V CDR1 and CDR2: MNHEY, SVGAGI. This CDR3 comprises 14 residues. As DNA, the CDR3 is TGTGCCAGCAGCCGGACCGGTTATAACTACGGCTACACCTTC. Encoded protein: CASSRTGYNYGYTF.

This chain joins TRBV6-1 and TRBJ1-2, with 8 bases fitting TRBD1. CDR3 size: 14 residues. Trimming removed 5 bases from V and 6 bases from J; junction bases left unmatched: 8. The germline gives CDR1 MNHNS, CDR2 SASEGT. For the CDR3, the DNA is TGTGCCAGCAGTTTCCGGACAGGGTCGAATGGCTACACCTTC. Encoded protein: CASSFRTGSNGYTF.

In this sample, this clonotype turned up many times. The V gene is TRBV12-3 or TRBV12-4, the J gene TRBJ2-2; 9 positions match TRBD2. Trimming cost V 5 bases and J 0 bases; bases outside gene matches: 7. This CDR3 has 17 residues. The CDR3 sequence: CASSQAAGGSNTGELFF. CDR3 coding DNA: TGTGCCAGCAGTCAAGCAGCGGGGGGCTCGAACACCGGGGAGCTGTTTTTT.

This clonotype was detected ten times or more. J is TRBJ2-3 and V is TRBV11-2; 11 bases are a match to TRBD2. CDR3 length: 16 amino acids. V was clipped by 1 base and J by 5 bases; unmatched bases: 5. Per germline, CDR1 SGHAT and CDR2 FQNNGV. CDR3 in amino acids: CASSLATSGMIDTQYF. The CDR3 DNA sequence: TGTGCCAGCAGCTTAGCGACTAGCGGGATGATAGATACGCAGTATTTT.

The rearrangement links TRBV6-2 or TRBV6-3 to TRBJ2-5; no firm D call. Germline CDR1 reads MNHEY; CDR2 reads SVGEGT. CDR3 length equals 12 residues. Trimming took 2 bases from V and 4 from J, leaving 5 bases between them. The CDR3 coding sequence is TGTGCCAGCAGTTACGGTGTAGAGACCCAGTACTTC. Amino acids: CASSYGVETQYF.

This clonotype has ten or more counts. The chain employs TRBV5-1 and TRBJ2-2; 10 nucleotides align to TRBD2. Unmatched junction bases numbered 6, after V lost 0 bases and J lost 7 bases. The CDR3 totals 16 residues. Germline CDR1 and CDR2: SGHRS and YFSETQ. The CDR3 reads CASSLGLAGASGELFF. The DNA for the CDR3 is TGCGCCAGCAGCTTGGGGCTAGCGGGAGCAAGCGGGGAGCTGTTTTTT.

With regard to this clonotype: With a much larger clone just one base away, this may be a read error. The rearrangement links TRBV28 to TRBJ1-1; D unresolved. Germline V gene data show CDR1 as MDHEN and CDR2 as SYDVKM. This CDR3 region has 13 residues. CDR3 region: CAGSASWWTEAFF. CDR3 nucleotide sequence: TGTGCCGGCAGTGCGTCCTGGTGGACTGAAGCTTTCTTT.

For this clonotype: This may be a read error, as it is one base from a much larger clone. V gene TRBV19 combines with J gene TRBJ2-1; TRBD2 agrees at 9 bases. The ends lost 7 bases at V and 2 bases at J; junction bases unmatched: 18. Germline V gives CDR1 LNHDA, CDR2 SQIVND (reference sequence). This CDR3 comprises 19 residues. CDR3 in DNA: TGTGCCAGTACCCCCCCCCGTCTAGCGGGAAGGCCCACCTACAATGAGCAGTTCTTC. Its protein product is CASTPPRLAGRPTYNEQFF. Based on the CDR3 plus reference TRBV19 and TRBJ2-1, the full variable domain is DGGITQSPKYLFRKEGQNVTLSCEQNLNHDAMYWYRQDPGQGLRLIYYSQIVNDFQKGDIAEGYSVSREKKESFPLTVTSAQKNPTAFYLCASTPPRLAGRPTYNEQFFGPGTRLTVL.

There are many counts of this clonotype. V and J are TRBV30 and TRBJ1-2, with D hard to call. Germline values: CDR1 GTSNPN, CDR2 SVGIG (reference sequence). Deletions cut 5 bases from V and 2 bases from J, with 9 bases between. This CDR3 is 12 amino acids long. This CDR3 is CAWARGNYGYTF. As DNA, the CDR3 is TGTGCCTGGGCGAGAGGGAACTATGGCTACACCTTC.

This clonotype was counted at least ten times. The V gene is TRBV19, the J gene TRBJ2-1; 7 positions agree with TRBD2. CDR1 and CDR2 from the germline V gene are LNHDA and SQIVND (reference sequence). This CDR3 comprises 15 residues. Trimming removed 7 bases from V and 4 bases from J; junction bases left unmatched: 10. This chain's CDR3 is CASTDAGGGYNEQFF. The CDR3 bases are TGTGCCAGTACCGACGCCGGCGGGGGATACAATGAGCAGTTCTTC.

The table lists this clonotype with a few counts. The CDR3 DNA sequence: TGTGCCAGCAACGTATGGGGCTCCTACAATGAGCAGTTCTTC. Translating it yields CASNVWGSYNEQFF. V and J are TRBV12-3 or TRBV12-4 and TRBJ2-1; D unresolved. The germline V and J ends were trimmed by 7 bases and 0 bases, with 10 bases remaining between them. The CDR3 consists of 14 residues.

For this clonotype: At one end, the junction sequence differs from germline, possibly due to a read error. The rearrangement links TRBV28 to TRBJ2-7; D remains unclear. CDR3 size: 14 residues. Per the germline V gene, CDR1 is MDHEN and CDR2 is SYDVKM. CDR3: CASRPRWEAYEQYF. CDR3 bases: TGTGCCAGCAGGCCTCGCTGGGAAGCCTACGAGCAGTACTTT. The variable domain in full, with the rest retrieved from reference TRBV28 and TRBJ2-7, is DVKVTQSSRYLVKRTGEKVFLECVQDMDHENMFWYRQDPGLGLRLIYFSYDVKMKEKGDIPEGYSVSREKKERFSLILESASTNQTSMYLCASRPRWEAYEQYFGPGTRLTVT.

This clonotype has ten or more counts. The gene calls are TRBV28 and TRBJ2-7; 7 bases map to TRBD1. Germline lookup yields CDR1 MDHEN and CDR2 SYDVKM. The V and J ends lost 4 bases and 7 bases, in that order; junction bases with no gene match: 10. The CDR3 is made up of 14 amino acids. The CDR3 coding sequence is TGTGCCAGCAGTTACGGACAGGCGGTCAGGGAGCAGTACTTC. Protein product: CASSYGQAVREQYF.

This clonotype was seen ten or more times. V and J are TRBV20-1 and TRBJ2-1, with 7 positions matching TRBD2. Germline CDR1 and CDR2: DFQATT and SNEGSKA (reference sequence). The trim removed 7 bases at V and 0 bases at J, leaving 12 bases unmatched. The CDR3 contains 16 residues. The CDR3: CSVRLGGTGSYNEQFF. The CDR3 region has the DNA TGCAGTGTAAGACTGGGAGGGACGGGCTCCTACAATGAGCAGTTCTTC.

This clonotype was counted ten times or more. The chain has TRBV5-1 and TRBJ1-6; 9 nucleotides line up with TRBD1. This CDR3 has 14 amino acids. Germline CDR1 is SGHRS and CDR2 is YFSETQ. V shed 4 bases and J 8 bases; nucleotides not matched to a gene: 4. CDR3 DNA: TGCGCCAGCAGCCCGTGGACAGGGGATTCACCCCTCCACTTT. Translating it yields CASSPWTGDSPLHF.

This clonotype has a count of ten or more. The chain is built from TRBV4-1 and TRBJ2-1; 11 bases match TRBD2. CDR3 length: 13 residues. Per the germline V gene, CDR1 is MGHRA and CDR2 is YSYEKL. J was trimmed by 9 bases and V by 4 bases; bases with no gene match: 2. CDR3 DNA: TGCGCCAGCAGCCTAGCGGGAGGGCGTGAGCAGTTCTTC. Translated: CASSLAGGREQFF.

The V and J genes are TRBV14 and TRBJ2-5, with D perhaps matching TRBD1 (6 bases). The germline V gene encodes CDR1 SGHDN and CDR2 FVKESK. This CDR3 is 14 amino acids long. The ends were cut back, 0 bases at V and 7 bases at J, with 12 bases in the middle. CDR3: CASSQENRAGTQYF. CDR3 in DNA: TGTGCCAGCAGCCAAGAGAACAGGGCCGGGACCCAGTACTTC.

This clonotype was observed once. A much larger clonotype is one base distant, so this may be a read error. Since the CDR3 does not end with the conserved phenylalanine or tryptophan, this likely comes from a read error. The V and J genes are TRBV7-3 and TRBJ2-1; TRBD1 matches 7 bases. V lost 5 bases, J lost 0 bases, and 16 bases stayed unmatched. CDR3 length: 19 residues. Germline CDR1 is SGHTA and CDR2 is FQGTGA. The CDR3 loop is CASSPQILRGKLSYNEQFL. CDR3 sequence (DNA): TGTGCCAGCAGCCCGCAAATACTCAGGGGGAAGCTCTCCTACAATGAGCAGTTCCTC.